These 32 T cell receptor beta chains originate from one sample sequenced in a study of radiotherapy plus CTLA-4 blockade in lung cancer. The protocol was immunoSEQ multiplex PCR, while the TCRdb copy is restricted to in-frame clones and leaves out a portion. The sample holds 15,000 or so clones; approximately 72% are singletons and the top ten take approximately 55%. The source was peripheral blood, collected from a patient treated with radiotherapy plus ipilimumab. These receptors came from a human donor with non-small cell lung cancer whose response to radiotherapy plus ipilimumab could not be evaluated.

This chain connects TRBV11-2 to TRBJ2-7; a weak D match, TRBD1 (5 bases). V was cut by 3 bases and J by 6 bases, with 12 bases left in between. This CDR3 contains 13 residues. Germline assignment: CDR1 SGHAT and CDR2 FQNNGV. CDR3 DNA sequence: TGTGCCAGCAGCTTGACGGCCCAGGGCGAGCAGTACGTC. Residues: CASSLTAQGEQYV.

This clone was seen a few times. The chain's CDR3 is CASRRTGWGTDTQYF. The CDR3 DNA follows: TGTGCCAGCAGGCGGACAGGGTGGGGCACAGATACGCAGTATTTT. The rearrangement joins TRBV6-1 to TRBJ2-3, with 8 bases fitting TRBD1. V gave up 6 bases and J gave up 1 base; unmatched junction bases: 6. This CDR3 contains 15 residues. CDR1 is MNHNS, CDR2 SASEGT, per germline.

The V call is TRBV5-1, the J call TRBJ1-1; TRBD1 is a possible D gene (6 bases). Germline values: CDR1 SGHRS, CDR2 YFSETQ. CDR3 size: 14 residues. The V gene lost 2 bases and the J gene lost 3 bases, with 11 bases spanning the gap. The CDR3 protein is CASSFITGYTEAFF. In nucleotides, the CDR3 is TGCGCCAGCAGCTTTATTACAGGGTACACTGAAGCTTTCTTT.

This clone was counted only a few times. The DNA for the CDR3 is TGCGCCAGCAGCCAAGCCGGAGGGAGACAAGAGACCCAGTACTTC. It yields the protein CASSQAGGRQETQYF. V gene TRBV4-3 combines with J gene TRBJ2-5, with D perhaps TRBD2 (6 bases). The CDR3 extends over 15 amino acids. V dropped 1 base and J dropped 2 bases, with 11 bases sitting between them. Germline V lookup: CDR1 LGHNA, CDR2 YSLEER.

This sequence joins TRBV7-8 and TRBJ1-6, with 7 bases identical to TRBD1. V dropped 5 bases and J dropped 17; count of bases not matched to a gene: 6. The CDR3 is 11 amino acids. Germline loops: CDR1 SGHVS, CDR2 FQNEAQ. For the CDR3, the DNA is TGTGCCAGCAGCGGAGGGACAGAAATCCACTTT. This encodes CASSGGTEIHF.

DNA for the CDR3: TGTGCCAGTAGCACTGACGGGCCTACCCGGGGAAATCAGCCCCAGCATTTT. Residues: CASSTDGPTRGNQPQHF. This chain connects TRBV19 to TRBJ1-5, with D hard to call. V gave up 6 bases and J gave up 4 bases, with 22 bases separating them. Per germline, CDR1 LNHDA and CDR2 SQIVND (reference sequence). This CDR3 region has 17 residues.

This chain connects TRBV30 to TRBJ1-5; D gene uncertain. V was trimmed by 2 bases and J by 1 base, leaving 9 bases between them. Germline CDR1 GTSNPN, CDR2 SVGIG (reference sequence). CDR3 length equals 14 residues. Here the CDR3 reads CAWSSAGSNQPQHF. The CDR3 DNA reads TGTGCCTGGAGTTCCGCGGGGAGCAATCAGCCCCAGCATTTT.

Comments on this clone: Here the CDR3 omits its conserved ending phenylalanine or tryptophan, so a read error is the likely source. The chain combines TRBV6-1 with TRBJ1-1; D remains unclear. V lost 1 base and J lost 4, with 7 bases in between. Germline-derived CDR1 and CDR2 are MNHNS and SASEGT. The CDR3 loop spans 13 amino acids. The CDR3 spells CASSEEYFTEAFS. DNA for the CDR3: TGTGCCAGCAGTGAAGAGTATTTCACTGAAGCTTTCTCT.

This clone was seen just once. The chain joins TRBV6-1 to TRBJ2-7; tentatively, D is TRBD2 (6 bases). CDR1 and CDR2 from the germline V gene are MNHNS and SASEGT. Trimming removed 6 bases from V and 4 bases from J, with 19 bases in between. The CDR3 spans 15 residues. As DNA, the CDR3 is TGTGCCAGCAGCGCCCTTAGCGGCCCCGGTTACGAGCAGTACTTC. Its translation: CASSALSGPGYEQYF.

CDR3 region: CATGGLAGITGELFF. In DNA form, the CDR3 reads TGTGCCACAGGTGGACTAGCGGGGATCACCGGGGAGCTGTTTTTT. The chain joins TRBV2 to TRBJ2-2, with 12 bases lining up with TRBD2. The trim removed 10 bases at V and 4 bases at J, leaving 7 bases unmatched. Germline loops: CDR1 SNHLY, CDR2 FYNNEI. The CDR3 spans 15 residues.

This clone was observed a few times. The chain combines TRBV6-1 with TRBJ2-7, with D possibly being TRBD1 (5 bases). This CDR3 spans 14 amino acids. In germline, CDR1 is MNHNS, CDR2 SASEGT. Trimming shortened V by 7 bases and J by 0 bases, and 13 bases separated the two germline ends. The CDR3 region has the DNA TGTGCCAGCACGGACAACTCCTTCTCCTACGAGCAGTACGTC. Translated, it gives CASTDNSFSYEQYV.

The rearrangement uses TRBV14 and TRBJ2-5; maybe TRBD2 (5 bases). Trimming took off 2 bases at V and 5 bases at J, with 15 bases between the two ends. This CDR3 is 15 amino acids long. Germline CDR1 reads SGHDN; CDR2 reads FVKESK. The CDR3 coding sequence is TGTGCCAGCAGCCAATATGAGGCGGGCGGGGAGACCCAGTACTTC. It yields the protein CASSQYEAGGETQYF.

This clone occurred a few times. The chain uses TRBV5-1 and TRBJ2-5, with 11 positions matching TRBD2. Trimming took 5 bases from V and 5 from J; bases not matched to a gene: 8. Germline V gene lookup returns CDR1 SGHRS and CDR2 YFSETQ. The CDR3 totals 15 residues. CDR3 bases: TGCGCCAGCAGAGTAGCGGGGGGGCAAAAGGAGACCCAGTACTTC. This encodes CASRVAGGQKETQYF.

The chain uses TRBV6-5 and TRBJ1-6, with 8 bases aligning to TRBD1. CDR3 length: 15 amino acids. CDR1 and CDR2 from the germline V gene are MNHEY and SVGAGI. With 4 bases clipped from V and 9 bases from J, the junction kept 8 bases outside the gene matches. The CDR3 here is CASSSQAGGSSPLHF. DNA of the CDR3: TGTGCCAGCAGTTCCCAAGCAGGGGGCTCTTCACCCCTCCACTTT.

This sequence joins TRBV10-2 and TRBJ1-2, with 8 bases that match TRBD1. The CDR3 runs to 15 residues. The V segment lost 11 bases and the J segment 1 base; nucleotides outside the gene matches: 12. The germline gives CDR1 WSHSY, CDR2 SAAADI. Written as DNA, the CDR3 is TGCGCCTCCAAACCGACAGGGGTAAATAACTATGGCTACACCTTC. It is translated as CASKPTGVNNYGYTF.

The gene calls are TRBV7-2 and TRBJ1-3, with 7 bases matching TRBD1. The germline CDR1 and CDR2 sequences are SGHTA and FQGNSA. After removal of 0 bases from V and 0 bases from J, the junction contained 2 bases not matched to a gene. The CDR3 has 16 residues. In DNA form, the CDR3 reads TGTGCCAGCAGCTTAGCCAGGGGGTCCTCTGGAAACACCATATATTTT. As protein: CASSLARGSSGNTIYF. Together with reference TRBV7-2 and TRBJ1-3, the CDR3 gives the full variable domain: GAGVSQSPSNKVTEKGKDVELRCDPISGHTALYWYRQSLGQGLEFLIYFQGNSAPDKSGLPSDRFSAERTGGSVSTLTIQRTQQEDSAVYLCASSLARGSSGNTIYFGEGSWLTVV.

The rearrangement joins TRBV10-1 to TRBJ1-2; tentative D call: TRBD1 (5 bases). V lost 0 bases, J lost 4 bases, and 6 bases lay in between. CDR3 length: 13 residues. In germline, CDR1 is WNHNN, CDR2 SYGVQD (reference sequence). The CDR3 DNA follows: TGCGCCAGCAGTGAGTCGACAGCCTATGGCTACACCTTC. This translates into CASSESTAYGYTF.

The rearrangement joins TRBV7-2 to TRBJ2-5, with 11 bases fitting TRBD2. The germline gives CDR1 SGHTA, CDR2 FQGNSA. The CDR3 is made up of 14 amino acids. J was trimmed by 4 bases and V by 2 bases; bases with no gene match: 0. The CDR3 DNA sequence: TGTGCCAGCAGCTTAACTAGCGGGGGAGAGACCCAGTACTTC. This translates into CASSLTSGGETQYF.

The chain recombines TRBV30 with TRBJ1-1, with TRBD1 as a possible D gene (5 bases). This CDR3 is built from 15 residues. Germline-derived CDR1 and CDR2 are GTSNPN and SVGIG (reference sequence). The V end lost 2 bases, the J end lost 0 bases, and 13 bases lay between the germline ends. CDR3 loop: CAWSTNRPMNTEAFF. CDR3 coding DNA: TGTGCCTGGAGTACCAACAGGCCAATGAACACTGAAGCTTTCTTT.

This CDR3 reads CASSFPVASGGLTDTQYF. As DNA, the CDR3 is TGTGCCAGCAGCTTCCCCGTGGCCAGCGGGGGGCTCACAGATACGCAGTATTTT. This chain joins TRBV5-4 and TRBJ2-3, with 9 bases that match TRBD2. CDR3 length equals 18 residues. Looked up from germline, CDR1 is SGHNT and CDR2 is YYREEE (reference sequence). Trimming took 2 bases from V and 2 from J; bases not matched to a gene: 12. The full variable domain, completed using reference TRBV5-4 and TRBJ2-3, is ETGVTQSPTHLIKTRGQQVTLRCSSQSGHNTVSWYQQALGQGPQFIFQYYREEENGRGNFPPRFSGLQFPNYSSELNVNALELDDSALYLCASSFPVASGGLTDTQYFGPGTRLTVL.

The chain links TRBV7-9 to TRBJ1-2; the match to TRBD1 covers 9 bases. J gave up 4 bases and V 6 bases, and 6 bases lay outside the gene matches. Germline CDR1 SEHNR, CDR2 FQNEAQ (reference sequence). This CDR3 comprises 14 residues. CDR3: CASSRTGGIYGYTF. The CDR3 nucleotides read TGTGCCAGCAGTCGAACAGGGGGCATCTATGGCTACACCTTC.

The chain has TRBV2 and TRBJ2-6; D is unclear. With 4 bases removed from V and 1 base from J, the gap between germline ends came to 11 bases. Germline V gene lookup returns CDR1 SNHLY and CDR2 FYNNEI. The CDR3 contains 16 residues. CDR3 nucleotide sequence: TGTGCCAGCAGTGCGGGTTACTTGTCTGGGGCCAACGTCCTGACTTTC. As protein: CASSAGYLSGANVLTF. Combining the CDR3 with reference TRBV2 and TRBJ2-6 gives the whole variable domain EPEVTQTPSHQVTQMGQEVILRCVPISNHLYFYWYRQILGQKVEFLVSFYNNEISEKSEIFDDQFSVERPDGSNFTLKIRSTKLEDSAMYFCASSAGYLSGANVLTFGAGSRLTVL.

On this clone itself: Other DNA sequences from this sample encode an identical CDR3 as well. The J gene is TRBJ2-7, the V gene TRBV29-1; TRBD1 is a possible D gene (6 bases). The V end lost 6 bases, the J end lost 1 base, and 13 bases lay between the germline ends. This CDR3 has 13 residues. Per germline, CDR1 SQVTM and CDR2 ANQGSEA. The CDR3 DNA follows: TGCAGCGTCCCTAGAAGGGGGTCCTACGAGCAGTACTTC. The encoded protein is CSVPRRGSYEQYF.

The chain has TRBV9 and TRBJ2-1, with D possibly being TRBD1 (6 bases). V lost 3 bases and J lost 10, with 14 bases in between. The CDR3 sequence is 13 residues long. Germline CDR1 and CDR2: SGDLS and YYNGEE. For the CDR3, the DNA is TGTGCCAGCAGCGCGTACGAAGGGACAGAGCAGTTCTTC. Amino acid sequence: CASSAYEGTEQFF.

This clone has just one count. This CDR3 is CASSMEGGVQPQHF. The CDR3 nucleotides read TGTGCCAGTAGTATGGAGGGAGGAGTTCAGCCCCAGCATTTT. The chain joins TRBV19 to TRBJ1-5, with D unclear. Germline CDR1 is LNHDA and CDR2 is SQIVND (reference sequence). V dropped 3 bases and J dropped 6 bases, with 12 bases sitting between them. CDR3 length: 14 residues.

This clone has only a few counts. V gene TRBV29-1 combines with J gene TRBJ1-2; the D is unclear. Germline V gene data show CDR1 as SQVTM and CDR2 as ANQGSEA. V lost 4 bases and J 8 bases, leaving 14 bases between the germline ends. The CDR3 loop spans 12 amino acids. The chain's CDR3 is CSVVEGARGYTF. In DNA, the CDR3 is TGCAGCGTTGTAGAAGGAGCTCGCGGCTACACCTTC.

Only a few counts were recorded for this clone. The chain uses TRBV18 and TRBJ1-5; tentative D call: TRBD1 (5 bases). The CDR3 length is 16 residues. V lost 2 bases, J lost 0 bases, and 11 bases lay in between. Germline CDR1 KGHSH, CDR2 LQKENI. The CDR3 is CASSPSGPYSNQPQHF. CDR3 DNA sequence: TGTGCCAGCTCACCATCAGGGCCTTATAGCAATCAGCCCCAGCATTTT.

The rearrangement links TRBV30 to TRBJ1-1; D remains unclear. With 2 bases removed from V and 4 bases from J, the gap between germline ends came to 14 bases. Germline assignment: CDR1 GTSNPN and CDR2 SVGIG (reference sequence). The CDR3 loop spans 14 amino acids. The CDR3 coding sequence is TGTGCCTGGAGTCCGAGGAGCGTGGGCACTGAAGCTTTCTTT. Protein product: CAWSPRSVGTEAFF.

The chain carries TRBV7-2 and TRBJ2-1; TRBD2 aligns across 11 bases. The V gene end was trimmed by 1 base and the J gene end by 6 bases; junction bases not matched to a gene: 5. The CDR3 loop spans 16 amino acids. Germline V gene sequence: CDR1 SGHTA, CDR2 FQGNSA. Here the CDR3 reads CASSLVLAGGFNEQFF. The CDR3 bases are TGTGCCAGCAGCTTAGTGCTAGCGGGGGGCTTCAATGAGCAGTTCTTC.

The rearrangement joins TRBV9 to TRBJ1-1; the D is unclear. Germline-derived CDR1 and CDR2 are SGDLS and YYNGEE. V was cut by 0 bases and J by 11 bases, with 17 bases left in between. The CDR3 loop spans 14 amino acids. The CDR3 loop is CASSVVTGLGGAFF. CDR3 bases: TGTGCCAGCAGCGTAGTAACTGGTCTGGGAGGCGCTTTCTTT.

The chain is built from TRBV18 and TRBJ1-1; perhaps TRBD1 as D (5 bases). There are 14 residues in the CDR3. Germline lookup yields CDR1 KGHSH and CDR2 LQKENI. V was trimmed by 3 bases and J by 2 bases, leaving 10 bases between them. The CDR3 DNA follows: TGTGCCAGCTCACCGATACAGGTCAACACTGAAGCTTTCTTT. This sequence encodes CASSPIQVNTEAFF. Looking up the rest from reference TRBV18 and TRBJ1-1 gives the full variable domain: NAGVMQNPRHLVRRRGQEARLRCSPMKGHSHVYWYRQLPEEGLKFMVYLQKENIIDESGMPKERFSAEFPKEGPSILRIQQVVRGDSAAYFCASSPIQVNTEAFFGQGTRLTVV.

This chain links TRBV7-2 with TRBJ1-3; a possible D gene is TRBD1 (5 bases). This CDR3 spans 16 amino acids. The germline V gene encodes CDR1 SGHTA and CDR2 FQGNSA. The ends were cut back, 5 bases at V and 0 bases at J, with 14 bases in the middle. The CDR3 here is CASSRGGRSSGNTIYF. The DNA of the CDR3 is TGTGCCAGCAGCAGGGGAGGCAGAAGCTCTGGAAACACCATATATTTT. Supplemented by reference TRBV7-2 and TRBJ1-3, the full variable domain reads GAGVSQSPSNKVTEKGKDVELRCDPISGHTALYWYRQSLGQGLEFLIYFQGNSAPDKSGLPSDRFSAERTGGSVSTLTIQRTQQEDSAVYLCASSRGGRSSGNTIYFGEGSWLTVV.